This TCR beta chain was sequenced for a study of read filtering for tumor transcriptome and immune sequencing. Study at large: Mean patient age was approximately 66 years, range roughly 40 to 80; 17 male, 14 female. TCR-mapped reads were about 4.05 to 10.27 million with IR-seq versus about 75 to 1,400 with RNA-seq.

CDR1 is SGHTA, CDR2 FQGTGA, per germline. V was cut by 0 bases and J by 4 bases, with 8 bases left in between. The CDR3 is 14 amino acids. From roughly 400 ng of RNA, a library with molecular barcoded alpha/delta and beta/gamma adaptors was made. Via MiXCR, TCRdb re-called the reads, giving one row per CDR3 protein. This table has under 80,000 distinct CDR3 sequences, nearly 20% appearing once. This clonotype has at least ten counts. Its antigen is not known. Study findings and constraints: About 81.9% of IR-seq clonotypes had one read, totaling approximately 4% of reads; RNA-seq: around 70% and 40%. Dropping single-read clonotypes raised IR-seq and RNA-seq shared-clonotype correlation.

Material: a population of CD138-negative cells sorted from bone marrow. The clonotype was recovered from a donor at least 40 years old with multiple myeloma. The V call is TRBV7-3, the J call TRBJ2-3; D uncertain. The CDR3 bases are TGTGCCAGCAGCTTAACTAGGATCGCAGATACGCAGTATTTT. Protein: CASSLTRIADTQYF.